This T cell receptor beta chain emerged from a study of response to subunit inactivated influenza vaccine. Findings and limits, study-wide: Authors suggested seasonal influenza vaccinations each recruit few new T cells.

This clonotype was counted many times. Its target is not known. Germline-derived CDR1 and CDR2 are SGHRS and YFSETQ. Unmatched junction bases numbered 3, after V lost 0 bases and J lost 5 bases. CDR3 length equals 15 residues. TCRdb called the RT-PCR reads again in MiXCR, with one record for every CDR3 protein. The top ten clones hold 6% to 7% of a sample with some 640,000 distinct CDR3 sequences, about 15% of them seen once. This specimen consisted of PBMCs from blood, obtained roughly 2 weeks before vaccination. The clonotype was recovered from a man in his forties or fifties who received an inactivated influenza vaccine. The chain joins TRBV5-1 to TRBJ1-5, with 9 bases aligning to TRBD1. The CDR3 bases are TGCGCCAGCAGCTTGGGGGGACAGGGCGATCAGCCCCAGCATTTT. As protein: CASSLGGQGDQPQHF. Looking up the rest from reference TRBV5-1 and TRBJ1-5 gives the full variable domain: KAGVTQTPRYLIKTRGQQVTLSCSPISGHRSVSWYQQTPGQGLQFLFEYFSETQRNKGNFPGRFSGRQFSNSRSEMNVSTLELGDSALYLCASSLGGQGDQPQHFGDGTRLSIL.